Each of the 28 T cell receptor beta chains below was sequenced from the same sample in a study of monozygotic twins with inflammatory bowel disease. TCRdb re-called the 5' RACE reads; every CDR3 protein appears as one record, without DNA. Its clone listing holds 400,000 or so distinct CDR3 sequences. Specimen: blood. The receptors derive from a human donor with ulcerative colitis or Crohn's disease, or a healthy co-twin of an affected twin (not recorded which).

The V call is TRBV11-1, the J call TRBJ2-1; there is no DNA to check the TCRdb D call of TRBD1. The germline gives CDR1 SGHAT, CDR2 FQDESV (reference sequence). The CDR3 sequence is 19 residues long. The CDR3 spells CASSPGVRGVKKSYNEQFF.

V is TRBV27 and J is TRBJ2-1; lacking DNA, the TRBD1 call made by TCRdb goes unchecked. Looked up from germline, CDR1 is MNHEY and CDR2 is SMNVEV (reference sequence). CDR3 size: 15 residues. The CDR3 sequence: CASSPQGALYNEQFF.

The V and J genes are TRBV3-1 and TRBJ2-7; the D gene TCRdb calls, TRBD2, cannot be checked with no DNA. The CDR3 covers 15 residues. Per germline, CDR1 LGHDT and CDR2 YNNKEL (reference sequence). CDR3 residues: CASSHVLAKNYEQYF.

The V call is TRBV7-9, the J call TRBJ2-1; TCRdb proposes TRBD2, but this gene call is untestable without DNA. The germline CDR1 and CDR2 sequences are SEHNR and FQNEAQ (reference sequence). This CDR3 has 17 residues. CDR3 sequence reads: CASSLRGGTRGNNEQFF.

The genes are TRBV7-9 and TRBJ2-1; the TCRdb D gene call, TRBD2, has no DNA to confirm it. Germline V lookup: CDR1 SEHNR, CDR2 FQNEAQ (reference sequence). CDR3 length: 17 amino acids. The CDR3 spells CASEGTSGATNYNEQFF.

This chain connects TRBV5-6 to TRBJ1-6; the D call from TCRdb, TRBD1, cannot be confirmed without DNA. Germline V lookup: CDR1 SGHDT, CDR2 YYEEEE. The CDR3 spans 15 residues. The CDR3 protein is CASSLSGQAKSPLHF.

The chain recombines TRBV3-1 with TRBJ2-1; the D gene TCRdb calls, TRBD2, cannot be checked with no DNA. Germline V gene sequence: CDR1 LGHDT, CDR2 YNNKEL (reference sequence). The CDR3 runs to 16 residues. The CDR3 here is CASSPRTSGGYNEQFF.

The chain has TRBV5-1 and TRBJ1-1; checking the TCRdb D call of TRBD1 is not possible without DNA. The CDR3 has 14 residues. The germline V gene encodes CDR1 SGHRS and CDR2 YFSETQ. CDR3 loop: CASRDGSPGTEAFF.

V usage is TRBV9 and J usage is TRBJ2-7; TCRdb reports TRBD1, a call that lacks DNA to check it against. The germline gives CDR1 SGDLS, CDR2 YYNGEE. The CDR3 length is 15 residues. This chain's CDR3 is CASSVNTGGADEQYF.

The chain uses TRBV18 and TRBJ1-5; TCRdb proposes TRBD1, but this gene call is untestable without DNA. The CDR3 spans 14 residues. Per the germline V gene, CDR1 is KGHSH and CDR2 is LQKENI. The CDR3 sequence is CASSQDSFNQPQHF.

V and J are TRBV12-3 or TRBV12-4 and TRBJ1-5; TCRdb selects TRBD1, and the lack of DNA leaves this call unchecked. CDR3 length equals 17 residues. CDR3 in amino acids: CASSLMWGASSNQPQHF.

J is TRBJ2-1 and V is TRBV7-9; TCRdb's assignment of TRBD2 cannot be checked, as there is no DNA. This CDR3 is 17 amino acids long. Germline CDR1 is SEHNR and CDR2 is FQNEAQ (reference sequence). This chain's CDR3 is CASKPPVGGPSYNEQFF.

V and J are TRBV20-1 and TRBJ1-1; TCRdb returns TRBD1, unconfirmable since there is no DNA. Germline V gene sequence: CDR1 DFQATT, CDR2 SNEGSKA (reference sequence). The length of the CDR3 is 14 residues. Here the CDR3 reads CSATGQGVNTEAFF.

The chain employs TRBV7-9 and TRBJ2-7. The germline CDR1 and CDR2 sequences are SEHNR and FQNEAQ (reference sequence). This CDR3 is built from 17 residues. The CDR3 is CASSLKPLDRSSYEQYF.

The V call is TRBV6-6, the J call TRBJ1-6. This CDR3 has 12 residues. Germline CDR1 and CDR2: MNHNY and SVGAGI (reference sequence). CDR3: CASRPSSEALHF.

The chain has TRBV6-6 and TRBJ2-7; TCRdb picks TRBD2, but there is no DNA to check that call. Germline CDR1 reads MNHNY; CDR2 reads SVGAGI (reference sequence). The CDR3 covers 13 residues. CDR3 amino acids: CASSTLGTYEQYF.

The J gene is TRBJ1-1, the V gene TRBV6-1; the D call of TRBD1 rests on TCRdb alone, since no DNA is present to check it. The CDR3 is 13 residues long. Germline V gives CDR1 MNHNS, CDR2 SASEGT. The CDR3 loop is CASIYQGGTEAFF.

V usage is TRBV12-3 or TRBV12-4 and J usage is TRBJ2-3; without DNA, the TCRdb call of TRBD1 cannot be checked. This CDR3 has 16 residues. This CDR3 is CASSRGQGGATDTQYF.

The chain has TRBV3-1 and TRBJ2-6; the TCRdb D gene call, TRBD1, has no DNA to confirm it. The CDR3 contains 17 residues. Germline V lookup: CDR1 LGHDT, CDR2 YNNKEL (reference sequence). The CDR3 loop is CASSNLTGNSGANVLTF.

The rearrangement links TRBV4-3 to TRBJ1-3. There are 16 residues in the CDR3. Germline-derived CDR1 and CDR2 are LGHNA and YSLEER. The CDR3 loop reads CASSHVSGLSGNTIYF.

J is TRBJ2-7 and V is TRBV7-2. This CDR3 has 13 residues. Germline-derived CDR1 and CDR2 are SGHTA and FQGNSA. The CDR3 spells CASSSGISYEQYF. Full variable domain (remainder filled in from reference TRBV7-2 and TRBJ2-7): GAGVSQSPSNKVTEKGKDVELRCDPISGHTALYWYRQSLGQGLEFLIYFQGNSAPDKSGLPSDRFSAERTGGSVSTLTIQRTQQEDSAVYLCASSSGISYEQYFGPGTRLTVT.

J is TRBJ2-7 and V is TRBV28. The CDR3 sequence is 14 residues long. Looked up from germline, CDR1 is MDHEN and CDR2 is SYDVKM. The CDR3 loop is CASSRTRTTYEQYF.

This chain links TRBV6-6 with TRBJ2-5; TCRdb returns TRBD2, unconfirmable since there is no DNA. The CDR3 runs to 14 residues. Germline CDR1 MNHNY, CDR2 SVGAGI (reference sequence). The chain's CDR3 is CASSYPASGETQYF.

Here the CDR3 reads CSADRDRMGQPQHF. V gene TRBV20-1 combines with J gene TRBJ1-5; TCRdb names TRBD1, which stays unverified in the absence of DNA. Germline V gene sequence: CDR1 DFQATT, CDR2 SNEGSKA (reference sequence). The CDR3 extends over 14 amino acids.

The rearrangement joins TRBV20-1 to TRBJ2-3; TCRdb outputs TRBD1, but without DNA this stays unchecked. Looked up from germline, CDR1 is DFQATT and CDR2 is SNEGSKA (reference sequence). CDR3 length: 17 amino acids. CDR3 protein: CSAREPGTGGSTDTQYF.

This rearrangement joins TRBV7-9 to TRBJ1-1. The CDR3 is 15 amino acids. CDR1 SEHNR and CDR2 FQNEAQ come from the germline V gene (reference sequence). This CDR3 reads CASSFQTWGNTEAFF.

The chain has TRBV7-2 and TRBJ1-1. This CDR3 has 14 amino acids. Germline CDR1 SGHTA, CDR2 FQGNSA. CDR3 residues: CASSLSQITLTAFF.

The chain couples TRBV10-3 to TRBJ2-3. Germline V gene sequence: CDR1 ENHRY, CDR2 SYGVKD. The CDR3 totals 12 residues. Here the CDR3 reads CAISESSDTQYF.